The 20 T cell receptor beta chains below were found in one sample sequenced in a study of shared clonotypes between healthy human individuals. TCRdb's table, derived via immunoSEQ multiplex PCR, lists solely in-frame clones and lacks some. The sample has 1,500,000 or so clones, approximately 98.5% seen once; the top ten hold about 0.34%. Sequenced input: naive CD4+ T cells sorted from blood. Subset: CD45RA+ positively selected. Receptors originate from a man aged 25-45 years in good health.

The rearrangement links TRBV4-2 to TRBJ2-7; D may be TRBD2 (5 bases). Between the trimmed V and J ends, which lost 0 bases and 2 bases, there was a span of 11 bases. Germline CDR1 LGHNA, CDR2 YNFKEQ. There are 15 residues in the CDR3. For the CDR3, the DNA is TGTGCCAGCAGCCAAGATGGTAGCGACCCCTACGAGCAGTACTTC. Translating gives CASSQDGSDPYEQYF.

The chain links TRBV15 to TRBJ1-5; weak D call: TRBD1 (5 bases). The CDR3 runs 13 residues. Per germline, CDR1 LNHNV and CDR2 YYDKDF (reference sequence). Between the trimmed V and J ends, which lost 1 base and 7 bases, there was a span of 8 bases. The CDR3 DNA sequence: TGTGCCACCAGCAGAGCGGGACCCCAGCCCCAGCATTTT. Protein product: CATSRAGPQPQHF.

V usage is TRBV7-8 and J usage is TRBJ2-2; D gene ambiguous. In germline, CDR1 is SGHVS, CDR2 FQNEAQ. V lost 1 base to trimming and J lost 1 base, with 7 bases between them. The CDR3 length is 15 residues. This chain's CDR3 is CASSLGLLNTGELFF. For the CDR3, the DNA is TGTGCCAGCAGCTTAGGACTTCTGAACACCGGGGAGCTGTTTTTT.

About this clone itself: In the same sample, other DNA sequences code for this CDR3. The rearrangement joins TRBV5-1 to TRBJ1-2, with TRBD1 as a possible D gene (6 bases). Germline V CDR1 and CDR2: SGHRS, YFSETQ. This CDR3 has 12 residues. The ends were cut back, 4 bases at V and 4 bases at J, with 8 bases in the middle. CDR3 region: CASSTDSYGYTF. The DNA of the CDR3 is TGCGCCAGCAGCACGGACAGCTATGGCTACACCTTC.

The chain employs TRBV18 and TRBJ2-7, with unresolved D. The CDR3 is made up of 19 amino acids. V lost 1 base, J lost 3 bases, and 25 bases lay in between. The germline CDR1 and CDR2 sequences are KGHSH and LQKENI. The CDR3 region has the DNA TGTGCCAGCTCACCACGGAGACAAACTGGGTTGGCCCACAACTACGAGCAGTACTTC. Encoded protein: CASSPRRQTGLAHNYEQYF. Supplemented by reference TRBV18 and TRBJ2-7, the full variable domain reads NAGVMQNPRHLVRRRGQEARLRCSPMKGHSHVYWYRQLPEEGLKFMVYLQKENIIDESGMPKERFSAEFPKEGPSILRIQQVVRGDSAAYFCASSPRRQTGLAHNYEQYFGPGTRLTVT.

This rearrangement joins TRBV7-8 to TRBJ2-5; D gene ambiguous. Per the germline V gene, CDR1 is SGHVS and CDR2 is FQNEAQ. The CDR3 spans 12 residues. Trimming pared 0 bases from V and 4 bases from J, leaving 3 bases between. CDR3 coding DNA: TGTGCCAGCAGCTTAGCGCGAGAGACCCAGTACTTC. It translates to CASSLARETQYF. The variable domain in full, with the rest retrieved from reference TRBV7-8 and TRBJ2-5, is GAGVSQSPRYKVAKRGQDVALRCDPISGHVSLFWYQQALGQGPEFLTYFQNEAQLDKSGLPSDRFFAERPEGSVSTLKIQRTQQEDSAVYLCASSLARETQYFGPGTRLLVL.

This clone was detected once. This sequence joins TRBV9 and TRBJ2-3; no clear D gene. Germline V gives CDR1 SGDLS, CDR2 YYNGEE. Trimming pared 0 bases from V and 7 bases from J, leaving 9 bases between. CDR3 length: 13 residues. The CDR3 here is CASSVAGLNTQYF. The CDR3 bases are TGTGCCAGCAGCGTAGCCGGGCTCAATACGCAGTATTTT.

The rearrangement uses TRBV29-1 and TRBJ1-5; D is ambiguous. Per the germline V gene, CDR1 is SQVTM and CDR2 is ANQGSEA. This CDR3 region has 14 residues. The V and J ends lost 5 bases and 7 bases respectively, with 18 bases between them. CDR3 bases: TGCAGCGTTCTCCTGGCAGCCCTCCGGCAGCCCCAGCATTTT. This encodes CSVLLAALRQPQHF.

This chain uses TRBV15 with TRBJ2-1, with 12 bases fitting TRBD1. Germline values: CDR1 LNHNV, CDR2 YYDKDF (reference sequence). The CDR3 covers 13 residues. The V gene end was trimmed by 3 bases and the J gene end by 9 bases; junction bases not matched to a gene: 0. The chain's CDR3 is CATSRGQGAEQFF. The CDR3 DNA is TGTGCCACCAGCAGGGGACAGGGGGCTGAGCAGTTCTTC.

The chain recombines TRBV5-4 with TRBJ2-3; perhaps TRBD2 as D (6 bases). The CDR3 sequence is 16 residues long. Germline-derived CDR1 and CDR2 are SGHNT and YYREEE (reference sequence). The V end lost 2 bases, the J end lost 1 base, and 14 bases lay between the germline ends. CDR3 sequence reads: CASSLGGEVGTDTQYF. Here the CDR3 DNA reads TGTGCCAGCAGCTTAGGAGGGGAGGTTGGCACAGATACGCAGTATTTT.

CDR3 sequence (DNA): TGTGCCTGGGAGACGGGACAGACAAGCACAGATACGCAGTATTTT. Amino acids: CAWETGQTSTDTQYF. This chain links TRBV30 with TRBJ2-3; 7 bases align to TRBD1. CDR1 and CDR2 (germline): GTSNPN, SVGIG (reference sequence). This CDR3 spans 15 amino acids. V shed 5 bases and J 0 bases; nucleotides not matched to a gene: 8.

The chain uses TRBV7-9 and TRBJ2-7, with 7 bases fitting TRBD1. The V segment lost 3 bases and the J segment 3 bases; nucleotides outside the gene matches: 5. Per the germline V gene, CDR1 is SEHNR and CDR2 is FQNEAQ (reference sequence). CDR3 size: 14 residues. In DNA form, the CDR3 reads TGTGCCAGCAGCTTCGCTGGACAGGACTACGAGCAGTACTTC. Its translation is CASSFAGQDYEQYF.

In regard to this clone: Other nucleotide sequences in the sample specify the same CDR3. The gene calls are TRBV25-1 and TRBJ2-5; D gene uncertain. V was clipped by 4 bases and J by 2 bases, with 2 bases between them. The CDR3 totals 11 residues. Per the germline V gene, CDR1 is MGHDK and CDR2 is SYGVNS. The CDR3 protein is CASSGQETQYF. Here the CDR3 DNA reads TGTGCCAGCAGTGGTCAAGAGACCCAGTACTTC.

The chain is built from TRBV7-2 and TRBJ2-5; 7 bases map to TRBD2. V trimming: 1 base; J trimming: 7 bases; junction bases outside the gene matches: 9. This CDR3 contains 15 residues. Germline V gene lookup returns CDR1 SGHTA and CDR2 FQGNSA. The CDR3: CASSLVWRETGTQYF. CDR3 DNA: TGTGCCAGCAGCTTAGTATGGCGGGAGACGGGGACCCAGTACTTC.

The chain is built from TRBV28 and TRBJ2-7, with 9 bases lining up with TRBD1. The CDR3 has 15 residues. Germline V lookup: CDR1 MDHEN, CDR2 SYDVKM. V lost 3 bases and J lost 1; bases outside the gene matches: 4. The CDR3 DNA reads TGTGCCAGCAGTTTGAGGGACAGGGCATCCTACGAGCAGTACTTC. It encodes CASSLRDRASYEQYF.

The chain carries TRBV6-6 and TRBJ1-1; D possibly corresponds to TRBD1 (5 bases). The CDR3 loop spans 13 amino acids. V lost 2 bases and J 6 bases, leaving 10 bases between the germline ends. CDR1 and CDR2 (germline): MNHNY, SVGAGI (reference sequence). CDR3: CASSYNGGAEAFF. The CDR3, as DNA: TGTGCCAGCAGTTACAACGGGGGGGCTGAAGCTTTCTTT.

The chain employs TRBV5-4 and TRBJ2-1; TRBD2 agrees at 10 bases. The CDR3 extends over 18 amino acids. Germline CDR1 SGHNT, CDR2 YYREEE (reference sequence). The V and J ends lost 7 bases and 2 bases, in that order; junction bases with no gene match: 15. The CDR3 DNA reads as TGTGCCAGCCTTGATAGGACTAGCGGCTCCGGCACCTACAATGAGCAGTTCTTC. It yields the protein CASLDRTSGSGTYNEQFF.

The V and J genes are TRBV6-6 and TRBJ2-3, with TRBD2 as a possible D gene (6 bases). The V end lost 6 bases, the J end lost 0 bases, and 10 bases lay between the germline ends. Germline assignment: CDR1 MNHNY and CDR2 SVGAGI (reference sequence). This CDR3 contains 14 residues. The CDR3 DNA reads TGTGCCAGCAGAGGTGGGACTAGCACAGATACGCAGTATTTT. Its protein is CASRGGTSTDTQYF.

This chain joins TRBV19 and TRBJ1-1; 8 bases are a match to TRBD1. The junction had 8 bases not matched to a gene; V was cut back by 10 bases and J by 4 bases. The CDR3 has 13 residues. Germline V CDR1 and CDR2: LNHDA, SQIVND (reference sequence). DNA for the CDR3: TGTGCCATCTCGGACAGGGTGAGCACTGAAGCTTTCTTT. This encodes CAISDRVSTEAFF.

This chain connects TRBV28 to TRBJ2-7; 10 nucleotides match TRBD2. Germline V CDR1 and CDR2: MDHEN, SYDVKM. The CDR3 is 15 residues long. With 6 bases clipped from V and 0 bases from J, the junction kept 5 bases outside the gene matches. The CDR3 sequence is CASRPSGRVSYEQYF. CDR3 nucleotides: TGTGCCAGCAGACCCAGCGGGAGGGTCTCCTACGAGCAGTACTTC.